The clone carrying this TCR beta chain was counted only a few times. Its antigen is currently unknown. This specimen comes from a study of cytomegalovirus exposure and HLA in healthy donors. Study findings and constraints: Later analysis showed most CMV-associated TCR beta chains appearing HLA-restricted. Most of the TCR beta V segments (in an earlier analysis) were productive either about 87% or about 30% of the time.

The PCR used 60 Vbeta and 13 Jbeta primers. Clones were sequenced by immunoSEQ multiplex PCR, and TCRdb holds only the in-frame ones, with some missing. The data show around 140,000 clones, about 73% seen once. CDR3 length equals 12 residues. The germline V gene encodes CDR1 KGHSH and CDR2 LQKENI. V was trimmed by 5 bases and J by 10 bases, leaving 12 bases between them. The chain has TRBV18 and TRBJ2-1; perhaps TRBD1 as D (5 bases). This TCR came from a woman in her sixties or seventies in good health and CMV-seropositive. The sample consisted of PBMCs. The CDR3 protein is CASSSAGLEQFF. The CDR3 nucleotides read TGTGCCAGCTCATCAGCAGGGTTGGAGCAGTTCTTC.